This is a list of T cell receptor beta chains from one sample in a study of blood T cell repertoires in COVID-19. The protocol was immunoSEQ multiplex PCR, while the TCRdb copy is restricted to in-frame clones and leaves out a portion. The table shows around 180,000 clones, with roughly four fifths occurring only once. Source material: peripheral blood. The receptor source for this set is a human donor in a cohort sampled during active COVID-19. Both conserved end residues are part of each CDR3. Each record gives: CDR3 protein, CDR3 DNA, clone size, J gene, V gene, D gene. A D gene is named only where the DNA matches it firmly. Clone size, where shown, is once, few, many, or a class for clones that have expanded.

CDR3: CASSRASGRSQDTQYF
DNA: TGCGCCAGCAGCCGGGCGAGCGGGAGGTCGCAAGATACGCAGTATTTT
size: NA
J: TRBJ2-3
V: TRBV5-1
D: TRBD2

CDR3: CASSSGINQPQHF
DNA: TGTGCCAGCAGCTCAGGAATAAATCAGCCCCAGCATTTT
size: NA
J: TRBJ1-5
V: TRBV6-2/TRBV6-3
D: NA

CDR3: CASSQVPGGFLGYTF
DNA: TGCGCCAGCAGCCAAGTGCCAGGGGGTTTCTTAGGCTACACCTTC
size: NA
J: TRBJ1-2
V: TRBV4-1
D: TRBD1

CDR3: CASSDRDTGYTF
DNA: TGCGCCAGCAGTGACAGGGATACTGGCTACACCTTC
size: NA
J: TRBJ1-2
V: TRBV10-1
D: NA

CDR3: CASSDRGRVFSEAFF
DNA: TGTGCCAGCAGTGACAGGGGAAGGGTTTTCTCTGAAGCTTTCTTT
size: NA
J: TRBJ1-1
V: TRBV6-2/TRBV6-3
D: TRBD1

CDR3: CASSSHRVGDSYEQYF
DNA: TGTGCCAGCAGTTCCCACAGGGTGGGGGACTCCTACGAGCAGTACTTC
size: once
J: TRBJ2-7
V: TRBV28
D: NA

CDR3: CASSYSADRAIRQPQHF
DNA: TGTGCCAGCAGTTACTCCGCCGACAGGGCAATCAGGCAGCCCCAGCATTTT
size: NA
J: TRBJ1-5
V: TRBV6-2/TRBV6-3
D: TRBD1

CDR3: CASSPRQGGYNEQFF
DNA: TGTGCCAGCAGCCCGAGGCAGGGTGGGTACAATGAGCAGTTCTTC
size: NA
J: TRBJ2-1
V: TRBV9
D: NA

CDR3: CASSLRRGYSYNEQFF
DNA: TGTGCCAGCAGCCTGAGACGGGGGTACTCCTACAATGAGCAGTTCTTC
size: NA
J: TRBJ2-1
V: TRBV7-2
D: NA

CDR3: CASSLVRGQGTADTQYF
DNA: TGTGCCAGCAGCTTAGTTCGAGGCCAGGGGACCGCAGATACGCAGTATTTT
size: few
J: TRBJ2-3
V: TRBV7-2
D: NA

CDR3: CASSVGGGQYNEQFF
DNA: TGTGCCAGCAGCGTTGGCGGGGGCCAATACAATGAGCAGTTCTTC
size: NA
J: TRBJ2-1
V: TRBV9
D: NA

CDR3: CASNPTGGADTQYF
DNA: TGTGCCAGCAACCCCACAGGGGGCGCAGATACGCAGTATTTT
size: NA
J: TRBJ2-3
V: TRBV7-9
D: TRBD1

CDR3: CASSEYPQGGHEQYF
DNA: TGTGCCAGCAGTGAATATCCACAGGGGGGCCACGAGCAGTACTTC
size: NA
J: TRBJ2-7
V: TRBV2
D: TRBD1

CDR3: CASSSPGQTSYNEQFF
DNA: TGTGCCAGCAGTTCCCCGGGACAAACCTCCTACAATGAGCAGTTCTTC
size: NA
J: TRBJ2-1
V: TRBV11-2
D: NA

CDR3: CASSFGGRGNEQYF
DNA: TGTGCCAGCAGTTTTGGCGGGAGAGGGAACGAGCAGTACTTC
size: NA
J: TRBJ2-7
V: TRBV28
D: TRBD2

CDR3: CASNRGTGTSYEQYF
DNA: TGTGCCAGCAATCGAGGGACAGGGACCTCCTACGAGCAGTACTTC
size: NA
J: TRBJ2-7
V: TRBV2
D: TRBD1

CDR3: CAPRARETQYF
DNA: TGTGCCCCTAGAGCACGGGAGACCCAGTACTTC
size: NA
J: TRBJ2-5
V: TRBV9
D: NA

CDR3: CASSLVPRAGALDTQYF
DNA: TGTGCCAGCAGCTTGGTCCCCCGGGCGGGAGCTTTGGATACGCAGTATTTT
size: NA
J: TRBJ2-3
V: TRBV5-5
D: TRBD2

CDR3: CASSFPGTGATDTQYF
DNA: TGTGCCAGCAGCTTCCCTGGGACAGGGGCCACAGATACGCAGTATTTT
size: NA
J: TRBJ2-3
V: TRBV2
D: TRBD1